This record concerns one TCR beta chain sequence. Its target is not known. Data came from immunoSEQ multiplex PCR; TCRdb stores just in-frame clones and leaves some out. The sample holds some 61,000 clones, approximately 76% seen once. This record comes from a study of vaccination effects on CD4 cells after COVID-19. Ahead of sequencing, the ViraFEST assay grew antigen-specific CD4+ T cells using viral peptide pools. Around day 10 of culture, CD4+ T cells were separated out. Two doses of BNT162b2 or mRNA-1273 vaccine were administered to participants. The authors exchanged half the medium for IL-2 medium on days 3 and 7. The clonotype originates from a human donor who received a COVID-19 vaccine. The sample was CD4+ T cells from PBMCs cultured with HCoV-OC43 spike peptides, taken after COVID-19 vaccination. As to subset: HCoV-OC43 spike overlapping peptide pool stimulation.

CDR3 region: CASSAAQNYEQYV. CDR3 coding DNA: TGCGCCAGCAGTGCTGCCCAAAACTACGAGCAGTACGTC. This chain joins TRBV10-2 and TRBJ2-7, with D uncertain. This CDR3 is built from 13 residues. Germline V gene lookup returns CDR1 WSHSY and CDR2 SAAADI. Trimming left V 4 bases short and J 3 bases short, with 10 bases between.